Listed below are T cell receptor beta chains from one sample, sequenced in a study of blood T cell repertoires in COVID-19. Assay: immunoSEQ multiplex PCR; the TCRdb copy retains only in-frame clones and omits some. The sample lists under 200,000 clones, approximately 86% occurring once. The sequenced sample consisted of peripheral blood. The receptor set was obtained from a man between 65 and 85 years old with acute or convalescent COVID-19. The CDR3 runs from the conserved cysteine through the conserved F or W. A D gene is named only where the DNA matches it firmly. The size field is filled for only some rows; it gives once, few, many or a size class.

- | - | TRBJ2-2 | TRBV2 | CASSGVGVTGELFF | TGTGCCAGCAGTGGAGTAGGAGTGACCGGGGAGCTGTTTTTT
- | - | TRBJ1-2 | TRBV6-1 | CASGGGDYGYTF | TGTGCCAGCGGCGGAGGGGACTATGGCTACACCTTC
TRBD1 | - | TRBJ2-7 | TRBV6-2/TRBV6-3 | CASSYSTGANEQYF | TGTGCCAGCAGTTACTCGACAGGGGCGAACGAGCAGTACTTC
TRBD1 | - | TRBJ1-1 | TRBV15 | CATSTRTGGTEAFF | TGTGCCACCAGCACCAGGACAGGGGGGACTGAAGCTTTCTTT
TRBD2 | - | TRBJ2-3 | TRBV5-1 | CASSLLAGADTQYF | TGCGCCAGCAGCCTACTAGCGGGGGCAGATACGCAGTATTTT
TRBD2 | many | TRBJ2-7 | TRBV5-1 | CASSYLPAGDDEQYF | TGCGCCAGCAGCTACCTCCCAGCGGGGGATGACGAGCAGTACTTC
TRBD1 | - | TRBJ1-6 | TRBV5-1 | CASSLRQGDSPLHF | TGCGCCAGCAGCCTCCGACAGGGGGATTCACCCCTCCACTTT
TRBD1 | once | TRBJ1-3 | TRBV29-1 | CSGMGQGGNTIYF | TGCAGCGGGATGGGACAGGGTGGAAACACCATATATTTT
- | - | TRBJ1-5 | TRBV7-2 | CASSLGRSRQPQHF | TGTGCCAGCAGCTTAGGCAGGTCAAGGCAGCCCCAGCATTTT
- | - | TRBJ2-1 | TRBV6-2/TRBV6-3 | CASSSQGTYNEQFF | TGTGCCAGCAGTTCACAGGGGACTTACAATGAGCAGTTCTTC
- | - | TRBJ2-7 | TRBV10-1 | CASSEGQTYEQYF | TGCGCCAGCAGTGAGGGGCAGACCTACGAGCAGTACTTC
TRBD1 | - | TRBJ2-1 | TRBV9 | CASSTTGGNNEQFF | TGTGCCAGCAGCACGACAGGGGGCAACAATGAGCAGTTCTTC
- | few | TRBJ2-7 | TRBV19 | CASSARGGTIYEQYF | TGTGCCAGTAGTGCTAGGGGGGGAACGATATACGAGCAGTACTTC
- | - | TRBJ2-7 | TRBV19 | CASSSLGATLSSYEQYF | TGTGCCAGTAGTAGCCTGGGGGCGACTCTGAGCTCCTACGAGCAGTACTTC
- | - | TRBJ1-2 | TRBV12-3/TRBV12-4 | CASSLEQGGYTF | TGTGCCAGCAGTTTGGAACAGGGCGGCTACACCTTC
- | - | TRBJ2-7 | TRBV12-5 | CASFYRDCSYEQYF | TGTGCTAGCTTCTACCGGGACTGCTCCTACGAGCAGTACTTC
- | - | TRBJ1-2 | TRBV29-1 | CSVNNPGNYGYTF | TGCAGCGTCAACAACCCAGGGAACTATGGCTACACCTTC
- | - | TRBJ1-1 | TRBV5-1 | CASSLDEGLITEAFF | TGCGCCAGCAGCTTGGACGAGGGCCTGATCACTGAAGCTTTCTTT
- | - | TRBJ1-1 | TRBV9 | CASSVGSLQGNQAEAFF | TGTGCCAGCAGCGTAGGAAGCCTTCAGGGGAATCAGGCTGAAGCTTTCTTT
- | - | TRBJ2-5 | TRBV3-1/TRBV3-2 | CASSPGPTGETQYF | TGTGCCAGCAGCCCGGGCCCAACGGGGGAGACCCAGTACTTC
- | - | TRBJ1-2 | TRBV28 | CASSLRDYGYTF | TGTGCCAGCAGTTTAAGAGACTATGGCTACACCTTC
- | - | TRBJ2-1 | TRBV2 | CASTFAESSYNEQFF | TGTGCCAGCACATTCGCGGAAAGCTCCTACAATGAGCAGTTCTTC
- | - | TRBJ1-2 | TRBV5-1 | CASSFEDNGYTF | TGCGCCAGCAGCTTTGAGGACAATGGCTACACCTTC
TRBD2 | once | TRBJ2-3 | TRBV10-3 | CAISAPGLARDTQYF | TGTGCCATCAGTGCACCGGGACTAGCCCGAGATACGCAGTATTTT
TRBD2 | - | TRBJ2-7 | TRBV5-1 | CASTAQPGLAGGDEQYF | TGCGCCAGCACCGCTCAACCGGGACTAGCGGGAGGAGACGAGCAGTACTTC
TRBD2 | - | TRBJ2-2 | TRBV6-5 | CASRRTSVATGELFF | TGTGCCAGCAGACGGACTAGCGTCGCCACCGGGGAGCTGTTTTTT
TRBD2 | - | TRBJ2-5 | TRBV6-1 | CASSEAREAQYF | TGTGCCAGCAGTGAAGCCCGGGAGGCCCAGTACTTC
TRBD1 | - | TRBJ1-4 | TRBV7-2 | CASSPGGQPNEKLFF | TGTGCCAGCAGCCCAGGGGGGCAGCCTAATGAAAAACTGTTTTTT
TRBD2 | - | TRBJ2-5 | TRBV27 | CASSSLAGQETQYF | TGTGCCAGCAGTTCGTTAGCGGGCCAAGAGACCCAGTACTTC
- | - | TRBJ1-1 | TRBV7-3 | CASSKLFLRTDDTEAFF | TGTGCCAGCAGCAAATTATTTTTACGGACAGACGACACTGAAGCTTTCTTT
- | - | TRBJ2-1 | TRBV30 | CAWRKPLGSEQFF | TGTGCCTGGAGAAAACCCCTAGGTAGTGAGCAGTTCTTC
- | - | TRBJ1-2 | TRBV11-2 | CASSLGADYGYTF | TGTGCCAGCAGCTTAGGGGCTGACTATGGCTACACCTTC
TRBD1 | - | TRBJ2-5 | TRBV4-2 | CASSLGTAESLGLVETQYF | TGTGCCAGTTCTCTAGGGACAGCGGAAAGCCTTGGTCTCGTCGAGACCCAGTACTTC
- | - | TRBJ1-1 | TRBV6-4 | CASSAETDTEAFF | TGTGCCAGCAGTGCCGAGACAGACACTGAAGCTTTCTTT
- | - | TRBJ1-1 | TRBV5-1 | CASSYGLLPDTEAFF | TGCGCCAGCAGCTACGGACTGCTCCCGGACACTGAAGCTTTCTTT
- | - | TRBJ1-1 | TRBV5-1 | CASSLGDGGLEAFF | TGCGCCAGCAGCTTGGGGGACGGGGGGCTTGAAGCTTTCTTT